This T cell receptor beta chain was retrieved from a study of lymphopenia after photon versus proton radiotherapy. TCRdb's table, derived via immunoSEQ multiplex PCR, lists solely in-frame clones and lacks some. Of 150,000 to 200,000 clones listed, approximately 90% are singletons. CDR3 size: 16 residues. Between the trimmed V and J ends, which lost 2 bases and 1 base, there was a span of 12 bases. Germline V lookup: CDR1 SGHTA, CDR2 FQGNSA. This material consisted of peripheral blood, taken from a patient treated with photon-based radiotherapy. The V gene is TRBV7-2, the J gene TRBJ1-5, with D possibly TRBD1 on 5 matching bases. The source is a man over 45 with gastric cancer. CDR3 amino acids: CASSLTGGLSNQPQHF. In DNA, the CDR3 is TGTGCCAGCAGCTTAACGGGGGGATTAAGCAATCAGCCCCAGCATTTT.